The clone carrying this T cell receptor beta chain has just one count. This record comes from a study of blood T cell repertoires in COVID-19. TCRdb's copy holds only in-frame clones and misses some; the assay was immunoSEQ multiplex PCR. The table has a few hundred thousand clones, around 85% seen once. Looked up from germline, CDR1 is SGHRS and CDR2 is YFSETQ. Trimming took 7 bases from V and 3 from J; bases not matched to a gene: 19. The CDR3 contains 18 residues. The chain uses TRBV5-1 and TRBJ2-7; 10 nucleotides match TRBD2. This clonotype originated in a middle-aged man who had recovered from COVID-19. The sample consisted of PBMCs or T cells enriched from blood (not recorded which). The CDR3 loop reads CASAQAPHTSGVNYEQYF. The CDR3 DNA follows: TGCGCCAGCGCCCAAGCGCCCCATACTAGCGGGGTGAACTACGAGCAGTACTTC.